Only a few counts were recorded for the clone carrying this T cell receptor (beta chain). Its antigen is undetermined. The V end was cut by 0 bases, the J end by 0 bases, with 5 bases between. The CDR3 extends over 14 amino acids. Germline V gives CDR1 LGHNA, CDR2 YSLEER. The entry originates in a study of T cell responses to AZD1222 COVID-19 vaccine. Regarding the study as a whole: Spike-specific TCR depth and breadth grew after two AZD1222 doses.

Clones were read by immunoSEQ multiplex PCR, and TCRdb kept only the in-frame ones, dropping some. The sample contains about 150,000 clones, about nine tenths of which appear only once. The sample in question was peripheral blood, obtained on day 0 of AZD1222 vaccination. The chain recombines TRBV4-3 with TRBJ1-1; D is uncertain. The source of this sequence is an adult in good health. The CDR3 loop is CASSQDRLNTEAFF. CDR3 coding DNA: TGCGCCAGCAGCCAAGATCGGCTGAACACTGAAGCTTTCTTT.